The 9 T cell receptor beta chains in this list originate from one sample, sequenced in a study of early T cells in non-severe SARS-CoV-2 infection. MiXCR, run by TCRdb on the 5' RACE reads, gives a single entry per CDR3 protein. The repertoire holds some 51,000 distinct CDR3 sequences, with just under 15% as singletons. Source: whole blood, taken at baseline. These receptors came from an adult who was a healthcare worker with PCR-confirmed SARS-CoV-2 infection or an uninfected control (not recorded which).

The chain joins TRBV28 to TRBJ2-7; D remains ambiguous. Germline V gene lookup returns CDR1 MDHEN and CDR2 SYDVKM. This CDR3 comprises 12 residues. V was shortened by 6 bases and J by 7 bases, with 13 bases between the two germline ends. In DNA, the CDR3 is TGTGCCAGCAGCCCGCGGATTAGTGAGCAGTACTTC. Its translation: CASSPRISEQYF.

This clonotype came up many times. This chain connects TRBV18 to TRBJ2-5, with D unresolved. CDR3 length: 16 amino acids. Germline-derived CDR1 and CDR2 are KGHSH and LQKENI. The V end lost 1 base, the J end lost 2 bases, and 14 bases lay between the germline ends. The CDR3 spells CASSPLNPRLQETQYF. In nucleotides, the CDR3 is TGTGCCAGCTCACCACTAAACCCTCGACTTCAAGAGACCCAGTACTTC.

To note about this clonotype: The CDR3 end shows no conserved phenylalanine or tryptophan, and so a read error is likely. The chain joins TRBV5-6 to TRBJ2-2; 11 nucleotides align to TRBD2. The CDR3 sequence is 15 residues long. CDR1 and CDR2 from the germline V gene are SGHDT and YYEEEE. The J segment lost 8 bases and the V segment lost 4 bases, leaving 7 bases of the junction unmatched. CDR3 sequence (DNA): TGTGCCAGCAGCCGTGGGACTAGCGGCTTTGGGGAGCTGTTTTAT. The encoded protein is CASSRGTSGFGELFY.

This clonotype was detected many times. The chain couples TRBV11-2 to TRBJ2-5, with unresolved D. The CDR3 runs 14 residues. V gave up 5 bases and J gave up 1 base, with 11 bases separating them. The V gene's germline CDR1 is SGHAT and CDR2 FQNNGV. CDR3 sequence reads: CASSRGSSQETQYF. The CDR3 bases are TGTGCCAGCAGCCGCGGTAGCAGCCAAGAGACCCAGTACTTC.

This clonotype was counted a few times. The gene calls are TRBV25-1 and TRBJ2-2, with a tentative D call TRBD1 (5 bases). The CDR3 contains 14 residues. The V gene's germline CDR1 is MGHDK and CDR2 SYGVNS. V was trimmed by 2 bases and J by 7 bases, leaving 11 bases between them. Here the CDR3 DNA reads TGTGCCAGCAGTGAACGCCAGGGCATCGGGGAGCTGTTTTTT. It yields the protein CASSERQGIGELFF.

This clonotype was observed many times. As DNA, the CDR3 is TGTGCCAGCAGTTTGGGAAACGAGCAGTACTTC. Protein product: CASSLGNEQYF. V and J are TRBV27 and TRBJ2-7; D uncertain. Germline loops: CDR1 MNHEY, CDR2 SMNVEV (reference sequence). V lost 3 bases and J 5 bases, leaving 5 bases between the germline ends. The CDR3 is 11 amino acids.

This clonotype was picked up a small number of times. The chain combines TRBV6-2 or TRBV6-3 with TRBJ2-3; no definite D call. The CDR3 length is 14 residues. The germline V gene encodes CDR1 MNHEY and CDR2 SVGEGT. Trimming took off 7 bases at V and 4 bases at J, with 15 bases between the two ends. The CDR3 DNA follows: TGTGCCAGCACCCAACTCGAAGTCTCAGATACGCAGTATTTT. Protein product: CASTQLEVSDTQYF.

The CDR3 protein is CASSFVTGTGNEQFF. In DNA, the CDR3 is TGTGCCAGCAGCTTTGTTACCGGGACAGGGAATGAGCAGTTCTTC. The V and J genes are TRBV5-6 and TRBJ2-1; TRBD1 agrees at 9 bases. The germline V gene encodes CDR1 SGHDT and CDR2 YYEEEE. The CDR3 contains 15 residues. Losses at the gene ends were 2 bases for V and 7 bases for J; bases not matched to a gene: 7.

This clonotype occurred many times. The chain couples TRBV12-3 or TRBV12-4 to TRBJ2-7; tentatively, D is TRBD1 (6 bases). Deletions cut 6 bases from V and 4 bases from J, with 13 bases between. The CDR3 is made up of 13 amino acids. The CDR3, as DNA: TGTGCCAGCAGGAGGGACACCCTATACGAGCAGTACTTC. Its protein product is CASRRDTLYEQYF.